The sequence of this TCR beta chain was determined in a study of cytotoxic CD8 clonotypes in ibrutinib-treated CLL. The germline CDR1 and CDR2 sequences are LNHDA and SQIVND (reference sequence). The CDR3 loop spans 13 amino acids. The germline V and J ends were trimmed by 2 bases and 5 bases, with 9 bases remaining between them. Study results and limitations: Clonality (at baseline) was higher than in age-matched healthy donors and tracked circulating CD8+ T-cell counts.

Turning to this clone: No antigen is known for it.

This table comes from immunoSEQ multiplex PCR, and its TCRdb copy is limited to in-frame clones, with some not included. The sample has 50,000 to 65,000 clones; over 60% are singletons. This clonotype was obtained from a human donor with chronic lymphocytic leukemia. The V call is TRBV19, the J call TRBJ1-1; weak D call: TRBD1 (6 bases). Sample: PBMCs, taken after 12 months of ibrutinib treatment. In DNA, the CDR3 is TGTGCCAGTAGTATAAGCAGGGGAACTGAAGCTTTCTTT. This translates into CASSISRGTEAFF.